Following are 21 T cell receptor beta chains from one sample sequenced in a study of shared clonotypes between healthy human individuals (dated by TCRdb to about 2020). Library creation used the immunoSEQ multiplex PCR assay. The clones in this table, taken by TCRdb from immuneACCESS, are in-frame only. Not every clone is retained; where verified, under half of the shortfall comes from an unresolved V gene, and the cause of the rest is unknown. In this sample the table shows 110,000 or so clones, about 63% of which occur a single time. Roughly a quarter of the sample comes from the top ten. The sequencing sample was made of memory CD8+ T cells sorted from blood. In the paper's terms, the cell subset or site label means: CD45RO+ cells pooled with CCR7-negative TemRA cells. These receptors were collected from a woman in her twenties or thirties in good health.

CDR3: CASKRGTYNEQFF. CDR3 DNA: TGTGCCAGCAAGCGGGGTACCTACAATGAGCAGTTCTTC. This chain uses TRBV6-1 with TRBJ2-1; 7 bases line up with TRBD2. The V and J ends lost 7 bases and 2 bases, in that order; junction bases with no gene match: 2. Germline-derived CDR1 and CDR2 are MNHNS and SASEGT. This CDR3 spans 13 amino acids.

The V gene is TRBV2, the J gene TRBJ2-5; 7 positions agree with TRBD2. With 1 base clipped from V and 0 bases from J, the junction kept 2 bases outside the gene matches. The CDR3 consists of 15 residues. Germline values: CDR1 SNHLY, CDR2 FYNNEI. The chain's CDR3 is CASSEVGGYQETQYF. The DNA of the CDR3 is TGTGCCAGCAGTGAAGTGGGGGGGTACCAAGAGACCCAGTACTTC.

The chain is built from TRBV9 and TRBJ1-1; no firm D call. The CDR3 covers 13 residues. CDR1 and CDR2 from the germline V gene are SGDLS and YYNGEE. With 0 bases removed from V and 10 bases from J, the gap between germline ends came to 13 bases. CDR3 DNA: TGTGCCAGCAGCGTAGAGTCCCCAGGTGGAGCTTTCTTT. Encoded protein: CASSVESPGGAFF.

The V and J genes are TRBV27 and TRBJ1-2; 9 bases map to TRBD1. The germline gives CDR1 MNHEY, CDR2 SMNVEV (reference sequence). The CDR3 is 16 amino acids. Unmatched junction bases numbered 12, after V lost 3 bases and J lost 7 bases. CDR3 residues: CASSFFVAGTGFGYTF. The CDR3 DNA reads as TGTGCCAGCAGTTTCTTTGTGGCTGGGACAGGGTTTGGCTACACCTTC.

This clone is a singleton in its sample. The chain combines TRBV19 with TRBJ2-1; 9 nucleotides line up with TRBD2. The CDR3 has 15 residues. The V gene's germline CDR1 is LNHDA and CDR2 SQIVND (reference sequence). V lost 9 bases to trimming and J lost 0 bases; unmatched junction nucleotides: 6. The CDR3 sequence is CASRLADSSYNEQFF. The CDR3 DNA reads TGTGCCAGCCGACTAGCGGATAGCTCCTACAATGAGCAGTTCTTC.

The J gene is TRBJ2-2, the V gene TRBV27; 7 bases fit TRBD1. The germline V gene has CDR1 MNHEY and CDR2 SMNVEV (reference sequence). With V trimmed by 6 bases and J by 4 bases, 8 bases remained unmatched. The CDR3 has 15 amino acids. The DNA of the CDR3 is TGTGCCAGCAGACAGGGAACAGGGGCCACCGGGGAGCTGTTTTTT. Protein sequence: CASRQGTGATGELFF.

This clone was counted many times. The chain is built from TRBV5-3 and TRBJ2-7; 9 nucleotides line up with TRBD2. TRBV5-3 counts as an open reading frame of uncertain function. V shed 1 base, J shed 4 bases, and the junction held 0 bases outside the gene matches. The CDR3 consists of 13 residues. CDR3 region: CARSLLAGYEQYF. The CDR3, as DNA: TGTGCCAGAAGCTTGCTAGCGGGATACGAGCAGTACTTC.

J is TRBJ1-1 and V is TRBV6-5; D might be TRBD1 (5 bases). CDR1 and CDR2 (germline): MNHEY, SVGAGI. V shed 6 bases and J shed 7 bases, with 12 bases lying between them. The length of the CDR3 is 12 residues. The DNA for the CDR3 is TGTGCCAGCAGCCCAGGGTTGGGTGAAGCTTTCTTT. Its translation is CASSPGLGEAFF.

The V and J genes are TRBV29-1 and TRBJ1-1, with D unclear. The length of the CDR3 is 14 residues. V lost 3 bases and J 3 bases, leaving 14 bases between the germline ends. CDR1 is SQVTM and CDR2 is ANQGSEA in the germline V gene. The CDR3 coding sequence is TGCAGCGTTGACAGTCAAGGAATGGACACTGAAGCTTTCTTT. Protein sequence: CSVDSQGMDTEAFF.

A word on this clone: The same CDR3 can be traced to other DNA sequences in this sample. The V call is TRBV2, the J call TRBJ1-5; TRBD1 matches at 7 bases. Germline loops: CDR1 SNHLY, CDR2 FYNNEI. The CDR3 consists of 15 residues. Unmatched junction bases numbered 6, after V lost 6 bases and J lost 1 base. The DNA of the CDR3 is TGTGCCAGCAGCCCCGGGACAGCAAGCAATCAGCCCCAGCATTTT. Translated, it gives CASSPGTASNQPQHF.

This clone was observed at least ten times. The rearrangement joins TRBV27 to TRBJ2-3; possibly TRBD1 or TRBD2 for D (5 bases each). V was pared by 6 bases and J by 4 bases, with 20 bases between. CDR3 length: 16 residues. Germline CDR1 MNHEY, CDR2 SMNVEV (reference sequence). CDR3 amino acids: CASSHGLGDSADTQYF. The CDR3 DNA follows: TGTGCCAGCAGCCACGGACTGGGAGACAGTGCAGATACGCAGTATTTT.

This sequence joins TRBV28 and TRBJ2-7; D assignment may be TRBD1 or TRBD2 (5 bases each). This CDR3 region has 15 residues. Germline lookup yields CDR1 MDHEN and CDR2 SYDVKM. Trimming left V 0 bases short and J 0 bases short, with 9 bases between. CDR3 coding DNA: TGTGCCAGCAGTTTATGGGGGACGAGCTCCTACGAGCAGTACTTC. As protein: CASSLWGTSSYEQYF. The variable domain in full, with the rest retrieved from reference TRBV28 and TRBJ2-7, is DVKVTQSSRYLVKRTGEKVFLECVQDMDHENMFWYRQDPGLGLRLIYFSYDVKMKEKGDIPEGYSVSREKKERFSLILESASTNQTSMYLCASSLWGTSSYEQYFGPGTRLTVT.

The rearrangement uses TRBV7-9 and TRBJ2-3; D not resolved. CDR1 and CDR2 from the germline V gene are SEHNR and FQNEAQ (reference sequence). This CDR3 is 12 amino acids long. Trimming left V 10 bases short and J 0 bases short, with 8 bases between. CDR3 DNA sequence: TGTGCCACCCAGGCTAGCACAGATACGCAGTATTTT. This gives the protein CATQASTDTQYF.

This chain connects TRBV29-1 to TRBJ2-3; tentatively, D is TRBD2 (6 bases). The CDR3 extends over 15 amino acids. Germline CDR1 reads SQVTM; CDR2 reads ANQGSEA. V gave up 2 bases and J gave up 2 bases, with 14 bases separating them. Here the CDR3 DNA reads TGCAGCGTTGAATCCTGGGACTCTTCCACAGATACGCAGTATTTT. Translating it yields CSVESWDSSTDTQYF.

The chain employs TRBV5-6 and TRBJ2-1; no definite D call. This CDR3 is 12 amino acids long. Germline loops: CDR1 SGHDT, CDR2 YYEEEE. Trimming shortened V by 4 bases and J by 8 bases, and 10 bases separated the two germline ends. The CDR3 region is CASSLGRYEQFF. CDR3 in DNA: TGTGCCAGCAGCCTGGGCAGGTATGAGCAGTTCTTC.

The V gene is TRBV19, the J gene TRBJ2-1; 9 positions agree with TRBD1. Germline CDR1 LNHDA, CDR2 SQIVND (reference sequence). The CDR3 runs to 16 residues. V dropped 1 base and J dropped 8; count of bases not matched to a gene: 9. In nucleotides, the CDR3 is TGTGCCAGTAGTATAGCCGTCGACAGGGGGATCGATGAGCAGTTCTTC. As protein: CASSIAVDRGIDEQFF.

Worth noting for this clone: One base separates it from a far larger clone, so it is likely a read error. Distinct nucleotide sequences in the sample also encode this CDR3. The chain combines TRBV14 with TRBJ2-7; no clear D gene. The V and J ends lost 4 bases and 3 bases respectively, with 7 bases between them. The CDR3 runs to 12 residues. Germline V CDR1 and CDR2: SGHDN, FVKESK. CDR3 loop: CASSPANYEQYF. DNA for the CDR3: TGTGCCAGCAGCCCGGCTAACTACGAGCAGTACTTC.

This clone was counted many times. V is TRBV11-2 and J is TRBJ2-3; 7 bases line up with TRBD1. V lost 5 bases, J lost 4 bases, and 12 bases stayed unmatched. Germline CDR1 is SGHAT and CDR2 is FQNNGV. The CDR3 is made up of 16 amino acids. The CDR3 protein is CASSTVQGTSSDTQYF. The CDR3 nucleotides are TGTGCCAGCAGCACCGTACAGGGGACCTCTTCAGATACGCAGTATTTT.

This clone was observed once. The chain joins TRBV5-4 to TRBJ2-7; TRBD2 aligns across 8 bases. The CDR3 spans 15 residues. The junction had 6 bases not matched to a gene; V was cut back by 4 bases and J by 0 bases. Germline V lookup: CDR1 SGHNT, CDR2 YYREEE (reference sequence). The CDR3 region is CASSTTSGRSYEQYF. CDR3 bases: TGTGCCAGCAGCACCACTAGCGGACGCTCCTACGAGCAGTACTTC.

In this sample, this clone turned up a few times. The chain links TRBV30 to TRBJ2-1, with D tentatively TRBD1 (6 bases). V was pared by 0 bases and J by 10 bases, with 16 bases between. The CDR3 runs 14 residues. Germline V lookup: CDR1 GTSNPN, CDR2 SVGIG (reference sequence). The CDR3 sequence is CAWSVLHRDGEQFF. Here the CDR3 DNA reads TGTGCCTGGAGTGTCCTACACAGGGACGGAGAGCAGTTCTTC.

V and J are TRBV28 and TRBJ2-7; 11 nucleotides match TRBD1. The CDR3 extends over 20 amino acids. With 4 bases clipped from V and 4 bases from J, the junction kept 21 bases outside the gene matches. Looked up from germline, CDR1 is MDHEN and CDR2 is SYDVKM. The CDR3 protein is CASSSSYRDRGMSGSYEQYF. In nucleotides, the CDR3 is TGTGCCAGCAGTTCAAGCTACCGGGACAGGGGGATGTCGGGGAGTTACGAGCAGTACTTC.